Below, 24 T cell receptor beta chains from the same sample are listed, as sequenced in a study of beta chain features in type 1 diabetes. The whole isolated RNA underwent reverse transcription, so sequencing captured expressed TCRB transcripts. Clones were sequenced by immunoSEQ multiplex PCR, and TCRdb holds only the in-frame ones, with some missing. The table includes some 410,000 clones, about 10% detected once. Sequenced: naive CD4+ T cells from blood. The source is a woman between 18 and 29 years old in good health.

The V call is TRBV6-5, the J call TRBJ2-3; 7 bases match TRBD1. V trimming: 0 bases; J trimming: 2 bases; junction bases outside the gene matches: 2. Per the germline V gene, CDR1 is MNHEY and CDR2 is SVGAGI. This CDR3 spans 15 amino acids. The CDR3 DNA sequence: TGTGCCAGCAGTTACTCGGACAGGTTCACAGATACGCAGTATTTT. Translated: CASSYSDRFTDTQYF.

This clone appeared a few times. The V and J genes are TRBV11-3 and TRBJ2-5; D could derive from TRBD1 or TRBD2 (5 bases each). CDR3 length equals 15 residues. With 5 bases removed from V and 2 bases from J, the gap between germline ends came to 15 bases. From germline, CDR1 is SGHNT and CDR2 YENEEA. The CDR3, as DNA: TGTGCCAGCAGCCGCCCGGGGCCTGGACAAGAGACCCAGTACTTC. Residues: CASSRPGPGQETQYF.

Comments on this clone: Additional DNA sequences in this sample encode the identical CDR3. The rearrangement joins TRBV7-2 to TRBJ2-7; D not resolved. This CDR3 region has 11 residues. Germline CDR1 SGHTA, CDR2 FQGNSA. The V gene lost 3 bases and the J gene lost 6 bases, with 6 bases spanning the gap. The CDR3 loop is CASSFSGEQYF. CDR3 nucleotides: TGTGCCAGCAGCTTCAGTGGCGAGCAGTACTTC.

This clone has only a few counts. The genes are TRBV25-1 and TRBJ2-7; D is perhaps TRBD1 or TRBD2 (5 bases each). Trimming took 3 bases from V and 0 from J, leaving 12 bases between them. This CDR3 has 15 residues. Germline CDR1 is MGHDK and CDR2 is SYGVNS. DNA of the CDR3: TGTGCCAGCAGTGATCCGGGACGCAGCTCCTACGAGCAGTACTTC. Residues: CASSDPGRSSYEQYF.

The V call is TRBV7-3, the J call TRBJ2-2; perhaps TRBD1 as D (6 bases). Germline assignment: CDR1 SGHTA and CDR2 FQGTGA. V was shortened by 5 bases and J by 4 bases, with 8 bases between the two germline ends. The CDR3 totals 13 residues. CDR3: CASSTGSTGELFF. The CDR3 DNA reads as TGTGCCAGCAGCACAGGGAGCACCGGGGAGCTGTTTTTT.

Only a few counts were recorded for this clone. The rearrangement links TRBV5-1 to TRBJ2-3; 7 bases are a match to TRBD2. The V gene's germline CDR1 is SGHRS and CDR2 YFSETQ. V dropped 0 bases and J dropped 5; count of bases not matched to a gene: 6. The CDR3 spans 15 residues. The chain's CDR3 is CASSLVAGVLDTQYF. In DNA form, the CDR3 reads TGCGCCAGCAGCTTGGTGGCGGGAGTTCTAGATACGCAGTATTTT.

CDR3 residues: CASSPLGGDTQYF. CDR3 nucleotide sequence: TGTGCCAGCTCACCATTAGGGGGAGATACGCAGTATTTT. The gene calls are TRBV18 and TRBJ2-3, with D perhaps matching TRBD1 (6 bases). V shed 2 bases and J shed 5 bases, with 8 bases lying between them. Germline V CDR1 and CDR2: KGHSH, LQKENI. CDR3 length: 13 amino acids.

The chain joins TRBV10-3 to TRBJ2-7; D is perhaps TRBD1 (6 bases). Germline CDR1 and CDR2: ENHRY and SYGVKD. The V gene lost 0 bases and the J gene lost 3 bases, with 12 bases spanning the gap. The CDR3 extends over 15 amino acids. The DNA for the CDR3 is TGTGCCATCAGTGAGTCGCCTGGGGGCCACTACGAGCAGTACTTC. Translated: CAISESPGGHYEQYF.

The chain has TRBV6-6 and TRBJ1-2, with no clear D. Per germline, CDR1 MNHNY and CDR2 SVGAGI (reference sequence). The CDR3 length is 14 residues. Deletions cut 0 bases from V and 3 bases from J, with 8 bases between. The CDR3 DNA reads as TGTGCCAGCAGTTACTCGAAGGCAGACTATGGCTACACCTTC. It specifies CASSYSKADYGYTF.

This clone was seen only a few times. The rearrangement uses TRBV18 and TRBJ2-3, with unresolved D. The V and J ends lost 0 bases and 1 base respectively, with 14 bases between them. The CDR3 spans 17 residues. The germline V gene has CDR1 KGHSH and CDR2 LQKENI. The CDR3 nucleotides read TGTGCCAGCTCACCACCCGCTGCGATAGCCGGCACAGATACGCAGTATTTT. It translates to CASSPPAAIAGTDTQYF.

This clone was seen a few times. V is TRBV7-9 and J is TRBJ1-4; D is ambiguous. The CDR3 loop spans 14 amino acids. The ends were cut back, 1 base at V and 1 base at J, with 4 bases in the middle. Germline V lookup: CDR1 SEHNR, CDR2 FQNEAQ (reference sequence). CDR3 sequence: CASSLGRTNEKLFF. The CDR3 region has the DNA TGTGCCAGCAGCTTAGGAAGAACTAATGAAAAACTGTTTTTT.

This clone was detected only a few times. The chain links TRBV7-8 to TRBJ1-2; D is perhaps TRBD1 (6 bases). V was shortened by 1 base and J by 7 bases, with 7 bases between the two germline ends. This CDR3 has 12 residues. The germline V gene has CDR1 SGHVS and CDR2 FQNEAQ. CDR3 DNA: TGTGCCAGCAGCTTAGAACAGGGTGGCTACACCTTC. Its protein product is CASSLEQGGYTF.

V usage is TRBV29-1 and J usage is TRBJ2-1, with D uncertain. Trimming cost V 6 bases and J 2 bases, with 11 bases left between them. Per the germline V gene, CDR1 is SQVTM and CDR2 is ANQGSEA. CDR3 size: 13 residues. CDR3 in amino acids: CSVVPEAYNEQFF. In DNA form, the CDR3 reads TGCAGCGTGGTCCCGGAAGCCTACAATGAGCAGTTCTTC.

The rearrangement joins TRBV27 to TRBJ1-3; D is unclear. V lost 4 bases, J lost 1 base, and 14 bases lay in between. The CDR3 covers 16 residues. Germline V gene lookup returns CDR1 MNHEY and CDR2 SMNVEV (reference sequence). The CDR3 sequence is CASSSTVLLSGNTIYF. For the CDR3, the DNA is TGTGCCAGCAGTTCTACAGTCCTCCTTTCTGGAAACACCATATATTTT.

The V gene is TRBV29-1, the J gene TRBJ1-6; perhaps TRBD1 as D (6 bases). V was cut by 4 bases and J by 8 bases, with 9 bases left in between. CDR1 SQVTM and CDR2 ANQGSEA come from the germline V gene. The CDR3 extends over 12 amino acids. CDR3 sequence reads: CSVGAGDSPLHF. The CDR3 nucleotides read TGCAGCGTTGGTGCAGGGGATTCACCCCTCCACTTT. Full variable domain (outside the CDR3, taken from reference TRBV29-1 and TRBJ1-6): SAVISQKPSRDICQRGTSLTIQCQVDSQVTMMFWYRQQPGQSLTLIATANQGSEATYESGFVIDKFPISRPNLTFSTLTVSNMSPEDSSIYLCSVGAGDSPLHFGNGTRLTVT.

Concerning this clone itself: A much larger clone is a single base away; this may be a read error. The sample carries other DNA sequences with the same CDR3. This chain uses TRBV2 with TRBJ2-1; D is ambiguous. The CDR3 spans 11 residues. CDR1 SNHLY and CDR2 FYNNEI come from the germline V gene. Trimming took off 6 bases at V and 3 bases at J, with 3 bases between the two ends. The CDR3 loop is CASSVYNEQFF. For the CDR3, the DNA is TGTGCCAGCAGCGTCTACAATGAGCAGTTCTTC.

This sequence joins TRBV4-1 and TRBJ1-2, with D unclear. The V gene lost 1 base and the J gene lost 4 bases, with 13 bases spanning the gap. Per germline, CDR1 MGHRA and CDR2 YSYEKL. CDR3 length: 15 residues. CDR3 DNA: TGCGCCAGCAGCCAAGGGGGTCTCGGGAGCTATGGCTACACCTTC. This translates into CASSQGGLGSYGYTF.

This clone was seen a few times. A clone one base away is much larger, so this may be a read error. The sample contains more than one DNA sequence encoding this CDR3. V and J are TRBV18 and TRBJ2-3; D gene uncertain. V was shortened by 4 bases and J by 0 bases, with 2 bases between the two germline ends. Germline CDR1 KGHSH, CDR2 LQKENI. There are 12 residues in the CDR3. CDR3 amino acids: CASSLSTDTQYF. The CDR3 DNA reads TGTGCCAGCTCACTTAGCACAGATACGCAGTATTTT.

This clone was counted only a few times. V and J are TRBV18 and TRBJ2-5; D uncertain. The CDR3 runs to 10 residues. With 4 bases removed from V and 3 bases from J, the gap between germline ends came to 0 bases. CDR1 and CDR2 from the germline V gene are KGHSH and LQKENI. CDR3 in amino acids: CASSQETQYF. In DNA form, the CDR3 reads TGTGCCAGCTCACAAGAGACCCAGTACTTC.

J is TRBJ1-3 and V is TRBV27, with D unclear. Germline-derived CDR1 and CDR2 are MNHEY and SMNVEV (reference sequence). The CDR3 is 16 amino acids. Deletions cut 0 bases from V and 5 bases from J, with 14 bases between. CDR3 sequence reads: CASSLSGGMGRNTIYF. The CDR3 region has the DNA TGTGCCAGCAGTTTATCGGGCGGAATGGGGAGAAACACCATATATTTT.

A few counts support this clone. The DNA of the CDR3 is TGTGCCACTGAAGCAAGCGGGGGGGGTACAGATACGCAGTATTTT. Its translation is CATEASGGGTDTQYF. This chain connects TRBV10-3 to TRBJ2-3; 10 bases are a match to TRBD2. Germline CDR1 ENHRY, CDR2 SYGVKD. V shed 10 bases and J 3 bases; nucleotides not matched to a gene: 10. The CDR3 is 15 amino acids.

This clone has just a few counts. The chain employs TRBV20-1 and TRBJ2-7; D gene unclear. From germline, CDR1 is DFQATT and CDR2 SNEGSKA (reference sequence). Trimming cost V 1 base and J 4 bases, with 5 bases left between them. This CDR3 is built from 11 residues. The CDR3 nucleotides read TGCAGTGCTAGAGGGCCGTACGAGCAGTACGTC. This translates into CSARGPYEQYV.

This rearrangement joins TRBV5-1 to TRBJ1-2; maybe TRBD1 (5 bases). Between the trimmed V and J ends, which lost 5 bases and 8 bases, there was a span of 16 bases. The CDR3 length is 13 residues. Germline V gives CDR1 SGHRS, CDR2 YFSETQ. DNA for the CDR3: TGCGCCAGCAGGCAACCAGGGACGGAGGGCTACACCTTC. Its translation: CASRQPGTEGYTF. The complete variable domain, with remaining parts taken from reference TRBV5-1 and TRBJ1-2, reads KAGVTQTPRYLIKTRGQQVTLSCSPISGHRSVSWYQQTPGQGLQFLFEYFSETQRNKGNFPGRFSGRQFSNSRSEMNVSTLELGDSALYLCASRQPGTEGYTFGSGTRLTVV.

This clone has just a few counts. Distinct nucleotide sequences in the sample also encode this CDR3. V is TRBV7-2 and J is TRBJ1-5, with D possibly TRBD1 on 6 matching bases. Germline CDR1 is SGHTA and CDR2 is FQGNSA. This CDR3 comprises 15 residues. V lost 1 base and J lost 2, with 9 bases in between. The CDR3 reads CASSLEQGGNQPQHF. CDR3 coding DNA: TGTGCCAGCAGCTTAGAACAGGGCGGCAATCAGCCCCAGCATTTT.